This TCR beta chain emerged from a study of memory CD4+ T cells and cytomegalovirus serostatus. TCRdb keeps only in-frame clones here, not all; method: immunoSEQ multiplex PCR. The sample yields tens of thousands of clones, about 80% seen once. Study-level findings and limits: The CMV-associated TCR signature appears largely within the CD4+ memory repertoire.

Single viable CD3+CD4+CD8-CD45RO+ cells were sorted as the memory CD4+ T cells. CD4+ T cells were isolated by positive magnetic selection. With regard to this clone: Antigen: not known.

The receptor was isolated from an adult in good health and CMV-seropositive. Sequencing input: memory CD4+ T cells from blood.

The CDR3, as DNA: TGTGCCAGCAGCCCCGGACAGGGCACAGATACGCAGTATTTT. Encoded protein: CASSPGQGTDTQYF. V usage is TRBV5-6 and J usage is TRBJ2-3, with 7 bases aligning to TRBD1. The V segment lost 4 bases and the J segment 1 base; nucleotides outside the gene matches: 3. Germline V gene data show CDR1 as SGHDT and CDR2 as YYEEEE. There are 14 residues in the CDR3.